Listed below are T cell receptor beta chains from one sample, sequenced in a study of early T cells in non-severe SARS-CoV-2 infection. TCRdb called the 5' RACE reads again in MiXCR, with one record for every CDR3 protein. The sample comprises tens of thousands of distinct CDR3 sequences, under 15% of which are singletons, and less than 6% rests with the top ten. The sequenced material came from whole blood. Receptor source: an adult who was a healthcare worker with PCR-confirmed SARS-CoV-2 infection or an uninfected control (not recorded which). Both conserved end residues are part of each CDR3. Fields, in order: D gene, V gene, J gene, clone size, CDR3 protein, CDR3 DNA. D genes are given only for firm matches. Clone size is not always given. Where it is, it says once, few, many or a class for expanded clones.

D gene: TRBD1
V gene: TRBV3-1
J gene: TRBJ2-5
clone size: -
CDR3 protein: CASSTKKRGLAETQYF
CDR3 DNA: TGTGCCAGCAGCACCAAGAAGAGGGGGCTGGCAGAGACCCAGTACTTC

D gene: -
V gene: TRBV29-1
J gene: TRBJ2-1
clone size: many
CDR3 protein: CSGGPRREQFF
CDR3 DNA: TGCAGCGGAGGACCACGGCGCGAGCAGTTCTTC

D gene: -
V gene: TRBV18
J gene: TRBJ1-2
clone size: many
CDR3 protein: CASSPPTINYGYTF
CDR3 DNA: TGTGCCAGCTCACCACCAACCATTAACTATGGCTACACCTTC

D gene: TRBD1
V gene: TRBV4-3
J gene: TRBJ1-2
clone size: few
CDR3 protein: CASSQEALTGHGYTF
CDR3 DNA: TGCGCCAGCAGCCAAGAGGCCCTGACAGGGCATGGCTACACCTTC

D gene: -
V gene: TRBV18
J gene: TRBJ2-3
clone size: many
CDR3 protein: CASSPLTSTDTQYF
CDR3 DNA: TGTGCCAGCTCACCCTTGACTAGCACAGATACGCAGTATTTT

D gene: -
V gene: TRBV10-3
J gene: TRBJ1-6
clone size: few
CDR3 protein: CAIRPRDDSPLHF
CDR3 DNA: TGTGCCATCAGACCGAGGGATGATTCACCCCTCCACTTT

D gene: -
V gene: TRBV12-3/TRBV12-4
J gene: TRBJ2-1
clone size: -
CDR3 protein: CASSQAGNEQFF
CDR3 DNA: TGTGCCAGCAGCCAGGCTGGCAATGAGCAGTTCTTC

D gene: TRBD1
V gene: TRBV5-4
J gene: TRBJ2-7
clone size: many
CDR3 protein: CASSLEQGNSYEQYF
CDR3 DNA: TGTGCCAGCAGCTTGGAACAGGGGAATTCCTACGAGCAGTACTTC

D gene: -
V gene: TRBV7-9
J gene: TRBJ1-1
clone size: many
CDR3 protein: CASSFLGARDTEAFF
CDR3 DNA: TGTGCCAGCAGCTTTCTCGGGGCCCGGGACACTGAAGCTTTCTTT

D gene: TRBD1
V gene: TRBV6-5
J gene: TRBJ1-6
clone size: -
CDR3 protein: CASRRQGYNSPLHF
CDR3 DNA: TGTGCCAGCAGGAGACAGGGCTATAATTCACCCCTCCACTTT

D gene: -
V gene: TRBV3-1
J gene: TRBJ1-6
clone size: -
CDR3 protein: CASSLGDGGRNSPLHF
CDR3 DNA: TGTGCCAGCAGCCTGGGGGACGGGGGGCGGAATTCACCCCTCCACTTT

D gene: -
V gene: TRBV20-1
J gene: TRBJ1-2
clone size: -
CDR3 protein: CSARETGYGYTF
CDR3 DNA: TGCAGTGCTAGAGAGACTGGCTATGGCTACACCTTC

D gene: -
V gene: TRBV29-1
J gene: TRBJ1-5
clone size: many
CDR3 protein: CSVLVSPNQPQHF
CDR3 DNA: TGCAGCGTTCTCGTCAGCCCCAATCAGCCCCAGCATTTT

D gene: TRBD1
V gene: TRBV10-3
J gene: TRBJ1-5
clone size: -
CDR3 protein: CAIKDRGSNQPQHF
CDR3 DNA: TGTGCCATCAAAGACAGGGGTAGCAATCAGCCCCAGCATTTT

D gene: -
V gene: TRBV20-1
J gene: TRBJ2-3
clone size: -
CDR3 protein: CSAEEGFGTDTQYF
CDR3 DNA: TGCAGTGCTGAGGAGGGATTCGGCACAGATACGCAGTATTTT

D gene: -
V gene: TRBV7-7
J gene: TRBJ2-7
clone size: -
CDR3 protein: CASSLGAGEGEQYF
CDR3 DNA: TGTGCTAGCAGCTTAGGAGCAGGGGAGGGCGAGCAGTACTTC

D gene: TRBD1
V gene: TRBV7-8
J gene: TRBJ1-4
clone size: many
CDR3 protein: CASSLRTGELFF
CDR3 DNA: TGTGCCAGCAGCCTGAGGACAGGCGAACTGTTTTTT

D gene: -
V gene: TRBV6-5
J gene: TRBJ2-7
clone size: many
CDR3 protein: CASNAHGDRGFEQYF
CDR3 DNA: TGTGCCAGCAACGCCCATGGGGACCGCGGGTTCGAGCAGTACTTC

D gene: -
V gene: TRBV9
J gene: TRBJ2-2
clone size: -
CDR3 protein: CASSEGQGVPGELFF
CDR3 DNA: TGTGCCAGCAGCGAAGGCCAGGGAGTCCCCGGGGAGCTGTTTTTT

D gene: -
V gene: TRBV9
J gene: TRBJ1-4
clone size: many
CDR3 protein: CASSGRTNEKLFF
CDR3 DNA: TGTGCCAGCAGCGGCCGAACTAATGAAAAACTGTTTTTT

D gene: -
V gene: TRBV6-1
J gene: TRBJ2-2
clone size: many
CDR3 protein: CASSERAGTANTGELFF
CDR3 DNA: TGTGCCAGCAGTGAAAGAGCCGGGACGGCGAACACCGGGGAGCTGTTTTTT

D gene: TRBD1
V gene: TRBV5-6
J gene: TRBJ1-2
clone size: many
CDR3 protein: CASSLGQTYGYTF
CDR3 DNA: TGTGCCAGCAGCCTGGGACAGACTTATGGCTACACCTTC

D gene: -
V gene: TRBV6-5
J gene: TRBJ2-7
clone size: -
CDR3 protein: CASSYSSWQTYEQYF
CDR3 DNA: TGTGCCAGCAGTTACTCGAGTTGGCAAACCTACGAGCAGTACTTC

D gene: TRBD1
V gene: TRBV19
J gene: TRBJ2-7
clone size: many
CDR3 protein: CASSMWTGEVEQYF
CDR3 DNA: TGTGCCAGTAGTATGTGGACAGGGGAGGTCGAGCAGTACTTC

D gene: TRBD1
V gene: TRBV27
J gene: TRBJ2-7
clone size: many
CDR3 protein: CASSSWDRSSYEQYF
CDR3 DNA: TGTGCCAGCAGTAGCTGGGACAGAAGCTCCTACGAGCAGTACTTC

D gene: -
V gene: TRBV30
J gene: TRBJ2-3
clone size: -
CDR3 protein: CAWKRGGGPDTQYF
CDR3 DNA: TGTGCCTGGAAGCGGGGCGGGGGCCCGGATACGCAGTATTTT

D gene: -
V gene: TRBV5-1
J gene: TRBJ1-1
clone size: many
CDR3 protein: CASSFRADNTEAFF
CDR3 DNA: TGCGCCAGCAGCTTTCGGGCCGATAACACTGAAGCTTTCTTT

D gene: TRBD1
V gene: TRBV10-3
J gene: TRBJ1-5
clone size: many
CDR3 protein: CAISETGANQPQHF
CDR3 DNA: TGTGCCATCAGTGAGACAGGGGCCAATCAGCCCCAGCATTTT

D gene: -
V gene: TRBV20-1
J gene: TRBJ2-3
clone size: -
CDR3 protein: CSAPIGSTDTQYF
CDR3 DNA: TGCAGTGCTCCGATAGGGAGCACAGATACGCAGTATTTT

D gene: -
V gene: TRBV12-5
J gene: TRBJ2-5
clone size: few
CDR3 protein: CASGRALRETQYF
CDR3 DNA: TGTGCTAGTGGTCGGGCACTTAGGGAGACCCAGTACTTC

D gene: -
V gene: TRBV27
J gene: TRBJ2-1
clone size: few
CDR3 protein: CASRTPGRNNEQFF
CDR3 DNA: TGTGCCAGCAGGACTCCGGGGCGAAACAATGAGCAGTTCTTC

D gene: -
V gene: TRBV4-3
J gene: TRBJ1-1
clone size: few
CDR3 protein: CASSQDYRAEAFF
CDR3 DNA: TGCGCCAGCAGCCAGGACTACAGGGCAGAAGCTTTCTTT

D gene: -
V gene: TRBV27
J gene: TRBJ2-5
clone size: -
CDR3 protein: CATQTADLETQYF
CDR3 DNA: TGTGCCACTCAGACAGCGGATCTGGAGACCCAGTACTTC

D gene: -
V gene: TRBV6-6
J gene: TRBJ1-1
clone size: many
CDR3 protein: CASTQDIMNTEAFF
CDR3 DNA: TGTGCCAGCACCCAAGACATCATGAACACTGAAGCTTTCTTT

D gene: -
V gene: TRBV15
J gene: TRBJ2-7
clone size: many
CDR3 protein: CATSRGMSEQYF
CDR3 DNA: TGTGCCACCAGCAGGGGTATGAGCGAGCAGTACTTC

D gene: TRBD1
V gene: TRBV29-1
J gene: TRBJ2-1
clone size: -
CDR3 protein: CSVRTGGEFF
CDR3 DNA: TGCAGCGTTAGGACAGGGGGCGAGTTCTTC

D gene: TRBD1
V gene: TRBV5-1
J gene: TRBJ2-4
clone size: few
CDR3 protein: CASSHRGENIQYF
CDR3 DNA: TGCGCCAGCAGCCACAGGGGCGAAAACATTCAGTACTTC

D gene: -
V gene: TRBV7-2
J gene: TRBJ2-1
clone size: many
CDR3 protein: CASSLVGGHNEQFF
CDR3 DNA: TGTGCCAGCAGCTTAGTCGGGGGGCACAATGAGCAGTTCTTC

D gene: -
V gene: TRBV20-1
J gene: TRBJ2-3
clone size: many
CDR3 protein: CSAGRVGSTDTQYF
CDR3 DNA: TGCAGTGCTGGCCGTGTTGGGAGCACAGATACGCAGTATTTT

D gene: -
V gene: TRBV5-4
J gene: TRBJ1-2
clone size: few
CDR3 protein: CASSLQRTYGYTF
CDR3 DNA: TGTGCCAGCAGCTTGCAACGGACCTATGGCTACACCTTC

D gene: TRBD2
V gene: TRBV27
J gene: TRBJ2-7
clone size: many
CDR3 protein: CASSSSGGRYEQYF
CDR3 DNA: TGTGCCAGCAGTTCTAGCGGGGGACGATACGAGCAGTACTTC

D gene: -
V gene: TRBV3-1
J gene: TRBJ2-7
clone size: -
CDR3 protein: CASSRGDTYRYEQYF
CDR3 DNA: TGTGCCAGCAGCCGAGGGGATACCTACCGTTACGAGCAGTACTTC

D gene: -
V gene: TRBV4-1
J gene: TRBJ2-7
clone size: few
CDR3 protein: CASSHSGGDEQYF
CDR3 DNA: TGCGCCAGCAGCCATTCAGGGGGGGACGAGCAGTACTTC

D gene: TRBD2
V gene: TRBV5-1
J gene: TRBJ2-5
clone size: -
CDR3 protein: CASSIGGGLRQETQYF
CDR3 DNA: TGCGCCAGCAGCATCGGCGGGGGGCTTCGCCAAGAGACCCAGTACTTC

D gene: TRBD1
V gene: TRBV20-1
J gene: TRBJ2-1
clone size: many
CDR3 protein: CGGQHPYNEQFF
CDR3 DNA: TGCGGGGGACAGCACCCATACAATGAGCAGTTCTTC

D gene: -
V gene: TRBV18
J gene: TRBJ1-2
clone size: many
CDR3 protein: CASSMGAGEVYGYTF
CDR3 DNA: TGTGCCAGCTCAATGGGTGCAGGGGAGGTCTATGGCTACACCTTC

D gene: -
V gene: TRBV7-6
J gene: TRBJ2-2
clone size: -
CDR3 protein: CASSLAGSTNTGELFF
CDR3 DNA: TGTGCCAGCAGCTTAGCGGGGAGTACGAACACCGGGGAGCTGTTTTTT

D gene: -
V gene: TRBV5-1
J gene: TRBJ1-1
clone size: many
CDR3 protein: CASSLSARGDEAFF
CDR3 DNA: TGCGCCAGCAGCCTTTCAGCGAGGGGGGATGAAGCTTTCTTT

D gene: -
V gene: TRBV21-1
J gene: TRBJ2-7
clone size: many
CDR3 protein: CASTRDEINEQYF
CDR3 DNA: TGTGCCAGCACCCGGGACGAGATAAACGAGCAGTACTTC

D gene: -
V gene: TRBV27
J gene: TRBJ1-5
clone size: few
CDR3 protein: CASRSDRYNQPQHF
CDR3 DNA: TGTGCCAGCAGATCGGACAGATACAATCAGCCCCAGCATTTT

D gene: -
V gene: TRBV7-2
J gene: TRBJ2-1
clone size: -
CDR3 protein: CASSSRAGNEQFF
CDR3 DNA: TGTGCCAGCAGCTCAAGAGCTGGGAATGAGCAGTTCTTC

D gene: TRBD1
V gene: TRBV6-6
J gene: TRBJ1-3
clone size: few
CDR3 protein: CASSSQPGQGFSGNTIYF
CDR3 DNA: TGTGCCAGCAGCTCTCAACCGGGACAGGGTTTCTCTGGAAACACCATATATTTT